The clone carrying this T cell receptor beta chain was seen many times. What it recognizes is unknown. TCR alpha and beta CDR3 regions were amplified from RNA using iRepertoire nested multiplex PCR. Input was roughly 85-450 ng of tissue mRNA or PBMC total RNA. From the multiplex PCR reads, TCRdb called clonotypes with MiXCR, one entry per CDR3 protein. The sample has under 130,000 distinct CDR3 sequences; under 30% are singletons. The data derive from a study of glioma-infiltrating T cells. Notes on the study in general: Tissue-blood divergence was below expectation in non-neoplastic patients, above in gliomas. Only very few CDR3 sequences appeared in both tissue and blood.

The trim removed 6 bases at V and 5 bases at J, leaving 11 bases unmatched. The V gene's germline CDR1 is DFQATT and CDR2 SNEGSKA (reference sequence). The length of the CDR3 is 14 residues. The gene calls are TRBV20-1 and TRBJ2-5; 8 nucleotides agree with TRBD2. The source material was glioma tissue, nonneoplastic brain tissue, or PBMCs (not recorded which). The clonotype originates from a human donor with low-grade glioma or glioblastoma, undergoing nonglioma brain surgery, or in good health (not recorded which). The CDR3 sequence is CSAPRGGPRETQYF. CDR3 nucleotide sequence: TGCAGTGCCCCCCGGGGGGGACCAAGGGAGACCCAGTACTTC.